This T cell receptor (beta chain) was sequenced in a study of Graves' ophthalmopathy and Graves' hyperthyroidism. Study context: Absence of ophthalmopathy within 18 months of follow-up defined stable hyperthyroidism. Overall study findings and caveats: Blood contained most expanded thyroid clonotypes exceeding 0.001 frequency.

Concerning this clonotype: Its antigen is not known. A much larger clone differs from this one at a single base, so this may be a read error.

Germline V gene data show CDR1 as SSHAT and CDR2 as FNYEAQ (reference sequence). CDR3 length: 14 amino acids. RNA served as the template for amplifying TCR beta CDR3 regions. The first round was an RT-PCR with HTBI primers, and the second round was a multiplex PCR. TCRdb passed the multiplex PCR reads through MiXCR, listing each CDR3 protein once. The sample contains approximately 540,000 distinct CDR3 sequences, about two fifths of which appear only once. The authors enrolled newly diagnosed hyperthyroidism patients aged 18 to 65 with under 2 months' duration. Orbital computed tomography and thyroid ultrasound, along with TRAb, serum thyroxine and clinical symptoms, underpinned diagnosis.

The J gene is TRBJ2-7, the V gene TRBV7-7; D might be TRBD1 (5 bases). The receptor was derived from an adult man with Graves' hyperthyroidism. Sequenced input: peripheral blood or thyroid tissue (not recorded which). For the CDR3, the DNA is TGTGCTAGCAGCGTAGACAGTGGCTCCTACGAGCAGTGCTTC. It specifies CASSVDSGSYEQCF.